These 31 T cell receptor beta chains were all obtained from the same sample, sequenced in a study of somatic mutations in cytotoxic T cells in rheumatoid arthritis. Sequencing used immunoSEQ multiplex PCR; TCRdb keeps in-frame clones, though not all of them. The sample lists roughly 18,000 clones, approximately 82% occurring once. Sequencing used CD8+ T cells sorted from blood. The receptors come from a man between 18 and 35 years old with rheumatoid arthritis.

The rearrangement joins TRBV7-8 to TRBJ2-1; no clear D. CDR1 is SGHVS, CDR2 FQNEAQ, per germline. The CDR3 consists of 15 residues. Deletions cut 8 bases from V and 0 bases from J, with 14 bases between. CDR3 sequence reads: CASCRKGSSYNEQFF. CDR3 bases: TGTGCCAGCTGCCGAAAGGGCAGCTCCTACAATGAGCAGTTCTTC.

This chain uses TRBV4-1 with TRBJ2-7; the D call may be TRBD1 or TRBD2 (5 bases each). The V and J ends lost 2 bases and 1 base respectively, with 21 bases between them. This CDR3 comprises 18 residues. Germline V gives CDR1 MGHRA, CDR2 YSYEKL. The CDR3 DNA is TGCGCCAGCAGCCAACTAGCCCCGGGGCAGACTATTTCCTACGAGCAGTACTTC. It is translated as CASSQLAPGQTISYEQYF.

The chain employs TRBV14 and TRBJ1-4, with TRBD1 matching 9 bases. After removal of 4 bases from V and 6 bases from J, the junction contained 9 bases not matched to a gene. The CDR3 has 16 amino acids. Germline CDR1 is SGHDN and CDR2 is FVKESK. The CDR3 region is CASSPTGTGFYEKLFF. CDR3 DNA: TGTGCCAGCAGCCCAACCGGGACAGGGTTTTATGAAAAACTGTTTTTT.

CDR3 bases: TGTGCCAGCAGATTACAGATTCCGAACACTGAAGCTTTCTTT. Translated, it gives CASRLQIPNTEAFF. The V and J genes are TRBV6-6 and TRBJ1-1; no firm D call. Germline CDR1 MNHNY, CDR2 SVGAGI (reference sequence). This CDR3 has 14 amino acids. Trimming took 6 bases from V and 1 from J, leaving 12 bases between them.

The chain employs TRBV6-4 and TRBJ1-2; 7 bases fit TRBD1. The germline V gene encodes CDR1 MRHNA and CDR2 SNTAGT. The CDR3 extends over 11 amino acids. With V trimmed by 7 bases and J by 8 bases, 4 bases remained unmatched. DNA for the CDR3: TGTGCCAGCAATGCGACAGGGGGCTACACCTTC. It codes for CASNATGGYTF.

Only one count was recorded for this clone. V is TRBV9 and J is TRBJ2-2; 9 bases map to TRBD1. The V segment lost 6 bases and the J segment 4 bases; nucleotides outside the gene matches: 7. The germline V gene encodes CDR1 SGDLS and CDR2 YYNGEE. There are 15 residues in the CDR3. The CDR3: CASTIGQGLTGELFF. The CDR3 DNA follows: TGTGCCAGCACTATAGGACAGGGGCTCACCGGGGAGCTGTTTTTT.

The V gene is TRBV9, the J gene TRBJ1-3, with D tentatively TRBD1 (6 bases). Germline CDR1 reads SGDLS; CDR2 reads YYNGEE. Trimming took off 4 bases at V and 3 bases at J, with 20 bases between the two ends. The CDR3 covers 17 residues. The CDR3 nucleotides read TGTGCCAGCAGCCACTCCGGAGGGGGGTTTGATGGAAACACCATATATTTT. It codes for CASSHSGGGFDGNTIYF.

CDR3 sequence: CASSKALMGTGASCPQYEQYF. The CDR3 region has the DNA TGTGCCAGCAGCAAAGCGCTCATGGGGACAGGGGCTTCTTGCCCTCAATACGAGCAGTACTTC. The chain has TRBV21-1 and TRBJ2-7; the D call TRBD1 from the table was never checked on the DNA. TRBV21-1 is classified as a pseudogene. The CDR3 has 21 amino acids.

The gene calls are TRBV29-1 and TRBJ2-2, with TRBD1 matching 9 bases. Germline-derived CDR1 and CDR2 are SQVTM and ANQGSEA. The CDR3 is made up of 15 amino acids. V dropped 6 bases and J dropped 7; count of bases not matched to a gene: 12. The chain's CDR3 is CSVDPGQGKGGELFF. The CDR3 region has the DNA TGCAGCGTCGACCCGGGACAGGGTAAAGGCGGGGAGCTGTTTTTT.

The chain joins TRBV7-9 to TRBJ1-2, with 8 bases that match TRBD1. Germline lookup yields CDR1 SEHNR and CDR2 FQNEAQ (reference sequence). With V trimmed by 1 base and J by 4 bases, 8 bases remained unmatched. The CDR3 extends over 16 amino acids. CDR3 region: CASSLVAGQDPYGYTF. The CDR3 bases are TGTGCCAGCAGCTTAGTTGCGGGACAGGACCCCTATGGCTACACCTTC.

This rearrangement joins TRBV6-1 to TRBJ2-5; D gene ambiguous. The germline V gene has CDR1 MNHNS and CDR2 SASEGT. Trimming cost V 0 bases and J 1 base, with 6 bases left between them. The CDR3 is 14 amino acids. This CDR3 is CASSEADTQETQYF. In DNA, the CDR3 is TGTGCCAGCAGTGAAGCCGACACCCAAGAGACCCAGTACTTC.

The chain combines TRBV4-1 with TRBJ2-3; D not certain. Trimming pared 2 bases from V and 0 bases from J, leaving 12 bases between. Germline loops: CDR1 MGHRA, CDR2 YSYEKL. The CDR3 spans 16 residues. CDR3 sequence (DNA): TGCGCCAGCAGCCAACTTAACCTCGACAGCACAGATACGCAGTATTTT. Amino acids: CASSQLNLDSTDTQYF.

The rearrangement joins TRBV4-3 to TRBJ2-1; D remains ambiguous. Germline CDR1 LGHNA, CDR2 YSLEER. CDR3 length: 14 amino acids. Trimming removed 0 bases from V and 3 bases from J, with 6 bases in between. The CDR3 here is CASSQDGRYNEQFF. For the CDR3, the DNA is TGCGCCAGCAGCCAAGATGGGCGCTACAATGAGCAGTTCTTC.

V is TRBV20-1 and J is TRBJ2-7; D is unresolved. The CDR3 spans 11 residues. Germline values: CDR1 DFQATT, CDR2 SNEGSKA (reference sequence). V was clipped by 2 bases and J by 4 bases, with 6 bases between them. The CDR3 DNA sequence: TGCAGTGCTAGACCCTCTTACGAGCAGTACTTC. Translation: CSARPSYEQYF.

This chain joins TRBV19 and TRBJ2-3, with D unclear. Trimming shortened V by 7 bases and J by 0 bases, and 8 bases separated the two germline ends. The CDR3 has 13 amino acids. Looked up from germline, CDR1 is LNHDA and CDR2 is SQIVND (reference sequence). The CDR3 is CASNQVSTDTQYF. CDR3 DNA: TGTGCCAGTAATCAGGTTAGCACAGATACGCAGTATTTT. Supplemented by reference TRBV19 and TRBJ2-3, the full variable domain reads DGGITQSPKYLFRKEGQNVTLSCEQNLNHDAMYWYRQDPGQGLRLIYYSQIVNDFQKGDIAEGYSVSREKKESFPLTVTSAQKNPTAFYLCASNQVSTDTQYFGPGTRLTVL.

This clone turned up a few times. This chain connects TRBV5-4 to TRBJ1-1; D may be TRBD1 (5 bases). This CDR3 has 13 amino acids. CDR1 and CDR2 (germline): SGHNT, YYREEE (reference sequence). V lost 5 bases and J 1 base, leaving 9 bases between the germline ends. The CDR3 is CASRSTANTEAFF. DNA for the CDR3: TGTGCCAGCAGGTCGACAGCGAACACTGAAGCTTTCTTT.

The chain carries TRBV27 and TRBJ2-7; 9 nucleotides match TRBD2. The CDR3 sequence is 13 residues long. The V and J ends lost 7 bases and 4 bases, in that order; junction bases with no gene match: 5. Germline V lookup: CDR1 MNHEY, CDR2 SMNVEV (reference sequence). CDR3 region: CASKRGARYEQYF. CDR3 bases: TGTGCCAGCAAGCGGGGGGCCAGATACGAGCAGTACTTC.

The chain employs TRBV4-1 and TRBJ1-5; TRBD1 aligns across 7 bases. The CDR3 consists of 16 residues. The junction had 6 bases not matched to a gene; V was cut back by 0 bases and J by 4 bases. Looked up from germline, CDR1 is MGHRA and CDR2 is YSYEKL. The CDR3 DNA sequence: TGCGCCAGCAGCCAAGAGAGAGCCAGGGGGAATCAGCCCCAGCATTTT. Its protein product is CASSQERARGNQPQHF.

This clone has only a few counts. This chain connects TRBV19 to TRBJ2-7, with 11 bases lining up with TRBD2. Germline V gene data show CDR1 as LNHDA and CDR2 as SQIVND (reference sequence). Trimming cost V 3 bases and J 7 bases; bases outside gene matches: 11. This CDR3 contains 16 residues. The DNA for the CDR3 is TGTGCCAGTAGTATGGGCGGAACTAGCGGGGGAGTTGAGCAGTACTTC. Its translation: CASSMGGTSGGVEQYF.

In DNA, the CDR3 is TGTGCCAGCAGCGTAGAAGGGGGCAGGCAGCCCCAGCATTTT. It yields the protein CASSVEGGRQPQHF. This chain uses TRBV9 with TRBJ1-5, with 7 bases lining up with TRBD1. The V and J ends lost 0 bases and 7 bases, in that order; junction bases with no gene match: 4. This CDR3 spans 14 amino acids. In germline, CDR1 is SGDLS, CDR2 YYNGEE.

This clone was seen only once. J is TRBJ1-6 and V is TRBV4-1, with TRBD1 matching 10 bases. The J segment lost 7 bases and the V segment lost 6 bases, leaving 6 bases of the junction unmatched. Germline V lookup: CDR1 MGHRA, CDR2 YSYEKL. CDR3 length equals 15 residues. CDR3 coding DNA: TGCGCCAGCAGTTCCGGGACAGGGGCCAATTCACCCCTCCACTTT. Translation gives CASSSGTGANSPLHF.

The chain uses TRBV7-9 and TRBJ2-7; D is unresolved. Trimming removed 4 bases from V and 4 bases from J, with 11 bases in between. Germline V gene lookup returns CDR1 SEHNR and CDR2 FQNEAQ (reference sequence). The CDR3 runs to 13 residues. CDR3 sequence reads: CASSSDPTYEQYF. Written as DNA, the CDR3 is TGTGCCAGCAGCTCAGATCCAACTTACGAGCAGTACTTC. The variable domain in full, with the rest retrieved from reference TRBV7-9 and TRBJ2-7, is DTGVSQNPRHKITKRGQNVTFRCDPISEHNRLYWYRQTLGQGPEFLTYFQNEAQLEKSRLLSDRFSAERPKGSFSTLEIQRTEQGDSAMYLCASSSDPTYEQYFGPGTRLTVT.

This chain uses TRBV9 with TRBJ1-3; TRBD1 aligns across 8 bases. This CDR3 region has 17 residues. The germline CDR1 and CDR2 sequences are SGDLS and YYNGEE. Trimming took 4 bases from V and 3 from J; bases not matched to a gene: 12. CDR3 sequence: CASSLDRGGGFGNTIYF. The CDR3 DNA follows: TGTGCCAGCAGCCTCGACAGGGGCGGAGGGTTTGGAAACACCATATATTTT.

This clone has a single count. The CDR3 loop is CASSQGTGSTAFF. The CDR3 DNA sequence: TGTGCCAGCAGCCAAGGCACAGGTTCGACAGCTTTCTTT. The chain has TRBV4-2 and TRBJ1-1; possibly TRBD1 for D (5 bases). Germline V CDR1 and CDR2: LGHNA, YNFKEQ. V was cut by 1 base and J by 10 bases, with 13 bases left in between. The length of the CDR3 is 13 residues.

This chain joins TRBV13 and TRBJ2-3; D uncertain. V dropped 4 bases and J dropped 6 bases, with 5 bases sitting between them. CDR3 length: 11 residues. CDR1 and CDR2 (germline): PRHDT, FYEKMQ (reference sequence). The DNA of the CDR3 is TGTGCCAGCAGCTCCGGGGATACGCAGTATTTT. Translating it yields CASSSGDTQYF.

This clone was seen once. This chain uses TRBV6-5 with TRBJ2-5; TRBD1 aligns across 11 bases. The J call may be wrong; the DNA end is better matched by TRBJ2-7. Germline loops: CDR1 MNHEY, CDR2 SVGAGI. The CDR3 runs 15 residues. The CDR3 DNA sequence: TGTGCCAGCAGTTATCGGACAGGGGGCCTCTACGAGCAGTACTTC. Encoded protein: CASSYRTGGLYEQYF.

The chain recombines TRBV29-1 with TRBJ2-7; D may be TRBD2 (6 bases). Germline lookup yields CDR1 SQVTM and CDR2 ANQGSEA. Trimming took off 4 bases at V and 0 bases at J, with 10 bases between the two ends. This CDR3 is 13 amino acids long. The CDR3 region is CSVAHGGSYEQYF. CDR3 nucleotides: TGCAGCGTTGCCCACGGGGGCTCCTACGAGCAGTACTTC.

This rearrangement joins TRBV5-4 to TRBJ2-7, with D perhaps matching TRBD1 or TRBD2 (5 bases each). The CDR3 is 16 residues long. The ends were cut back, 0 bases at V and 0 bases at J, with 13 bases in the middle. Germline-derived CDR1 and CDR2 are SGHNT and YYREEE (reference sequence). CDR3 nucleotide sequence: TGTGCCAGCAGCTTGGCCGGTAGGGACCACTCCTACGAGCAGTACTTC. Translated: CASSLAGRDHSYEQYF.

The chain carries TRBV7-6 and TRBJ2-2; D might be TRBD1 (5 bases). The CDR3 covers 18 residues. Trimming shortened V by 2 bases and J by 0 bases, and 16 bases separated the two germline ends. Germline assignment: CDR1 SGHVS and CDR2 FNYEAQ. The CDR3 here is CASSLLWGRHTNTGELFF. In nucleotides, the CDR3 is TGTGCCAGCAGCTTATTGTGGGGCAGACATACGAACACCGGGGAGCTGTTTTTT.

This rearrangement joins TRBV28 to TRBJ2-5; D remains unclear. The better agreement between TRBJ2-7 and the DNA end casts doubt on the J call. Germline V gene data show CDR1 as MDHEN and CDR2 as SYDVKM. The CDR3 runs 13 residues. The CDR3 DNA reads TGTGCCAGCAGTGACGACCGGACCTACGAGCAGTACTTC. This gives the protein CASSDDRTYEQYF.

This clone was recorded a few times. At one boundary the junction diverges from the germline segment, which might be a read error. The chain employs TRBV7-7 and TRBJ2-7; D is perhaps TRBD2 (6 bases). Germline values: CDR1 SSHAT, CDR2 FNYEAQ (reference sequence). This CDR3 is built from 13 residues. In nucleotides, the CDR3 is TGTGCTAGCAGCGCGGGACCGTCCTACGAGCAGTACTTC. This encodes CASSAGPSYEQYF.